This T cell receptor (beta chain) was recovered during a study of Graves' ophthalmopathy and Graves' hyperthyroidism (dated by TCRdb to about 2018). With regard to the full study: Peripheral blood was collected before any treatment was given, at the time of initial diagnosis. TCR beta repertoire signatures were used to distinguish Graves' ophthalmopathy from Graves' hyperthyroidism and to predict progression to ophthalmopathy. In total, 135 blood samples were TCR-sequenced: approximately 42 ophthalmopathy, over 70 hyperthyroidism and some 17 hyperthyroidism-to-ophthalmopathy patients. To explore V-J signatures distinguishing ophthalmopathy from hyperthyroidism, a discovery set of under 110 patients (more than 40 ophthalmopathy, roughly 56 stable hyperthyroidism) was enrolled. An independent validation cohort was composed of some 18 hyperthyroidism patients and around 16 patients who later progressed from hyperthyroidism to ophthalmopathy. T-cell repertoires of thyroid tissue and blood were compared in more than 5 hyperthyroidism patients. After sampling, hyperthyroidism patients received methimazole starting at 30 mg daily, and ophthalmopathy patients received high-dose intravenous methylprednisolone. Paper-wide results and their limitations: In validation, the model predicted ophthalmopathy progression with 70.59% sensitivity and approximately 75% specificity; fewer than 15 predicted patients were CT-confirmed with GO in a median of about 7.1 months. Most of the expanded thyroid clonotypes with a frequency above 0.001 were also detected in blood, and it was suggested that the thyroid immune response may be reflected by blood repertoires. Sample size was not statistically predetermined, and group allocation was not concealed from the investigators. In cross-validation, the 13-signature model distinguished ophthalmopathy from stable hyperthyroidism with about 87% sensitivity and roughly 81% specificity, and in the test set the corresponding values were approximately 80% and 68%.

Ends trimmed: V by 8 bases, J by 4 bases; bases unmatched to a gene: 4. The CDR3 sequence holds 12 residues, the cysteine and phenylalanine included. Just CDR3 DNA is preserved here, 36 bases in frame from base 1. In the germline V gene, CDR1 corresponds to SQVTM and CDR2 to ANQGSEA. The table lists this clonotype with a few counts. No cognate antigen has been identified for it. There are no base qualities to consult, and no much larger clone falls within one base. For repertoire sequencing, TCR beta CDR3 regions were amplified from RNA transcripts. The first round of RT-PCR was done with HTBI primers and the Qiagen OneStep RT-PCR kit, and was followed by a second round of multiplex PCR, then size selection and purification. The libraries underwent paired-end sequencing with 100 bp reads on an Illumina HiSeq2000. In the authors' own workflow: SOAPnuke was used to process the reads, throwing out any read that had adapters, had uncalled bases, had a mean Phred below 15, or lacked an exact constant-primer or identifier match. High-quality paired reads were merged with COPE v1.2.5. Each unique nucleotide sequence was treated as a clonotype, and MiTCR v1.1 was used to align the clonotypes to the IMGT TRB V, D and J references. Analysis was restricted to V-J combinations with a frequency above 0.0001, which covered about 99% of repertoires. A TCR clonal expansion and chaos score per V-J combination was defined as the ratio of F50 clonal expansion to chaos observed in the TCRdist matrix. Welch's t-statistics and random forest were used to narrow the features down to around 13 V-J combinations, which were then fed into a naive Bayes classifier. The Morisita-Horn index was used to measure how similar the thyroid and blood repertoires were. TCRdb's own reprocessing of the public reads used fastp at Q25 and MiXCR and kept productive beta chains. Here each entry gathers all rows of one CDR3 protein and keeps the most common genes and DNA. It is TCRdb's table, rather than the study itself, that gives the V and J calls and clone size. For this sample there are fewer than 350,000 distinct CDR3 sequences; about a sixth appear just once. 9% to 15% of the sample is in the top ten clones.

Ophthalmopathy patients had moderately to severely active disease, Clinical Activity Score of at least 3, NOSPECS grade of at least 4, and disease duration under 3 months. Patients with other autoimmune diseases, uncontrolled infections, pregnancy or lactation were excluded from the study. Diagnosis relied on clinical symptoms, serum thyroxine, TRAb, thyroid ultrasound and orbital computed tomography. PBMCs were isolated from around 10 ml of fresh peripheral blood by Ficoll-Paque density gradient centrifugation. Total RNA was extracted using Trizol reagent, and RNA quality was checked on an Agilent 2100 Bioanalyzer.

This clonotype was obtained from an adult man with Graves' ophthalmopathy. What was sequenced was peripheral blood. Rearrangement joined TRBV29-1 to TRBJ2-2; the junction holds 7 bases that match TRBD2. The bases are TGCAGCTCCCGGGAGGCCACCGGGGAGCTGTTTTTT. Translated, it reads CSSREATGELFF.